These 7 T cell receptor beta chains were sequenced from one sample in a study of blood T cell repertoires in COVID-19 (TCRdb year 2020). The library relied on the immunoSEQ multiplex PCR assay. TCRdb obtained this table from immuneACCESS and retained in-frame rearrangements with V and J assigned. These tables miss some clones; where compared with another copy, unresolved V genes account for less than half of the shortfall, and the remainder is unexplained. A total of under 350,000 clones appear in this sample, roughly 91% of them only once. In total, the top ten clones hold about 4.6% of the sample. Sequencing input: peripheral blood. The source of these receptors is a man in his forties or fifties with acute or convalescent COVID-19.

This clone was observed once. CDR3 coding DNA: TGTGCCACCAGTGTGGGCAGGGGCCACGAGCAGTACTTC. It encodes CATSVGRGHEQYF. This chain uses TRBV24-1 with TRBJ2-7; perhaps TRBD1 as D (6 bases). The germline CDR1 and CDR2 sequences are KGHDR and SFDVKD. This CDR3 is built from 13 residues. V lost 5 bases, J lost 5 bases, and 12 bases lay in between.

The gene calls are TRBV2 and TRBJ1-2, with TRBD1 matching over 7 bases. V shed 5 bases, J shed 8 bases, and the junction held 11 bases outside the gene matches. The germline CDR1 and CDR2 sequences are SNHLY and FYNNEI. The CDR3 has 14 residues. The DNA for the CDR3 is TGTGCCAGCAGTCTAAGGACAGGTCTTAAGGGCTACACCTTC. This translates into CASSLRTGLKGYTF.

This chain uses TRBV12-3 or TRBV12-4 with TRBJ2-7; TRBD1 is a possible D gene (6 bases). Between the trimmed V and J ends, which lost 6 bases and 3 bases, there was a span of 9 bases. The CDR3 totals 12 residues. CDR3 in amino acids: CASSRDIYEQYF. CDR3 bases: TGTGCCAGCAGCCGGGACATCTACGAGCAGTACTTC.

The chain carries TRBV11-2 and TRBJ2-2, with 7 bases lining up with TRBD1. Germline-derived CDR1 and CDR2 are SGHAT and FQNNGV. Losses at the gene ends were 2 bases for V and 6 bases for J; bases not matched to a gene: 3. The CDR3 is made up of 14 amino acids. The CDR3 nucleotides read TGTGCCAGCAGCTTATTGAGGGGGCCCGGGGAGCTGTTTTTT. This gives the protein CASSLLRGPGELFF.

This chain uses TRBV5-1 with TRBJ1-1, with D hard to call. Germline CDR1 reads SGHRS; CDR2 reads YFSETQ. Trimming shortened V by 4 bases and J by 3 bases, and 16 bases separated the two germline ends. The CDR3 has 15 amino acids. CDR3 protein: CASSPGFGWDTEAFF. CDR3 DNA sequence: TGCGCCAGCAGCCCGGGGTTCGGGTGGGACACTGAAGCTTTCTTT.

The J gene is TRBJ2-3, the V gene TRBV6-4, with D tentatively TRBD2 (6 bases). The CDR3 length is 15 residues. Germline assignment: CDR1 MRHNA and CDR2 SNTAGT. Between the trimmed V and J ends, which lost 4 bases and 6 bases, there was a span of 17 bases. DNA for the CDR3: TGTGCCAGCAGTGCGTACGGGGGTCCGGGGGATACGCAGTATTTT. Translated, it gives CASSAYGGPGDTQYF.

This clone was recorded once. CDR3 residues: CASSVQGADEQFF. In DNA form, the CDR3 reads TGTGCCAGCAGTGTACAGGGTGCGGATGAGCAGTTCTTC. The chain recombines TRBV2 with TRBJ2-1, with D perhaps matching TRBD1 (6 bases). V was shortened by 4 bases and J by 8 bases, with 12 bases between the two germline ends. Germline V CDR1 and CDR2: SNHLY, FYNNEI. The CDR3 has 13 residues.